The rows below give T cell receptor beta chains drawn from one sample of a study of cytomegalovirus exposure and HLA in healthy donors. Generated by immunoSEQ multiplex PCR, the TCRdb table keeps only in-frame clones and is missing some. Counted here are approximately 200,000 clones, 65% to 80% occurring once; the ten biggest clones make up under 0.25%. Sequencing was carried out using PBMCs. These receptors all come from a girl aged 2-10 years in good health and CMV-seronegative. The CDR3 runs from the conserved cysteine through the conserved F or W. Fields, in order: J gene, V gene, clone size, CDR3 protein. Clone size is not always given. Where it is, it says once, few, many or a class for expanded clones.

J gene: TRBJ1-2
V gene: TRBV5-1
clone size: few
CDR3 protein: CASSVDRGLAGGYTF

J gene: TRBJ2-7
V gene: TRBV2
clone size: NA
CDR3 protein: CASGDSGGNEQYF

J gene: TRBJ2-2
V gene: TRBV29-1
clone size: NA
CDR3 protein: CSAGTGEGGELFF

J gene: TRBJ2-6
V gene: TRBV27
clone size: once
CDR3 protein: CASSLYQGSSGANVLTF

J gene: TRBJ1-2
V gene: TRBV6-5
clone size: once
CDR3 protein: CASSYSDRVGYGYTF

J gene: TRBJ2-1
V gene: TRBV5-1
clone size: NA
CDR3 protein: CASSLAKRGPVLYEQFF

J gene: TRBJ2-1
V gene: TRBV19
clone size: NA
CDR3 protein: CASSTGLGADEQFF

J gene: TRBJ2-4
V gene: TRBV28
clone size: NA
CDR3 protein: CASNHQTGVNIQYF

J gene: TRBJ2-7
V gene: TRBV6-5
clone size: NA
CDR3 protein: CASSSYKSYEQYF

J gene: TRBJ2-7
V gene: TRBV29-1
clone size: NA
CDR3 protein: CSVLDLGTGSYEQYF

J gene: TRBJ2-1
V gene: TRBV11-2
clone size: NA
CDR3 protein: CASSFLAGYNEQFF

J gene: TRBJ1-2
V gene: TRBV15
clone size: NA
CDR3 protein: CATSRDLGQSNYTF

J gene: TRBJ1-4
V gene: TRBV2
clone size: NA
CDR3 protein: CASSEGQGYEKLFF

J gene: TRBJ2-7
V gene: TRBV7-9
clone size: NA
CDR3 protein: CASSNEDNSYEQYF

J gene: TRBJ2-7
V gene: TRBV27
clone size: NA
CDR3 protein: CASRRSSGSYEQYF